This T cell receptor (beta chain) was sequenced for a study of blood T cell repertoires in COVID-19 (TCRdb year 2020). Concerning the study at large: Samples covering the acute and convalescent phases of COVID-19 were provided by collaborators in the United States, Italy and Spain. The material from the prospective study consisted of cDNA or gDNA derived from T cells, B-cell-depleted T cells, or PBMCs. Deeply sampled blood TCRbeta repertoires from subjects exposed to, actively infected with, or recovered from COVID-19 were included in the dataset. A freely available public database, intended as a resource for researchers studying the immune response to SARS-CoV-2, is where the repertoires were released. Samples came from the ongoing ImmuneRACE study (first 160 participants) plus 1,254 subjects from 6 global collaborators. Nearly every sample came with metadata listing a de-identified subject ID, COVID-19 status, age in years and sex. HLA class I and class II types, where available, came from metadata supplied by the sample provider rather than from assay-based typing.

General findings and caveats noted by the study authors: The amount of clinical and demographic metadata varied by source and participant and was provided uncurated.

TCRbeta CDR3 regions were amplified from genomic DNA using the immunoSEQ Assay, a bias-controlled multiplex PCR. For the original study's pipeline: The number of nucleated cells in each sample was estimated by amplification of reference gene primers within the assay. To quantify the absolute abundance of each unique TCRbeta CDR3 rearrangement, sequence reads were collapsed and filtered. For each sample, productive Simpson clonality was calculated by taking the square root of Simpson's diversity index across productive rearrangements. TCRdb stores this immuneACCESS table with in-frame sequences only. Part of the clones is absent; in the studies checked, under half of the shortfall reflects unresolved V genes, and no reason is known for the rest. The V and J calls and clone size come from that table; D and trimming were worked out from the DNA. In this sample the table shows tens of thousands of clones, over 80% of which occur a single time. 10% to 15% of the sample is held by the ten biggest clonotypes.

This clone has only a few counts. Its antigen remains undetermined. The record has no base qualities; no much larger clone is one base away. The collaborating institutions used their own protocols to collect whole blood in K2EDTA tubes. For TCRbeta analysis, collaborator samples were shipped as frozen whole blood, as isolated PBMCs, or as DNA extracted from either sample type. The junction shows trimming of 0 bases on V and 7 bases on J, plus 7 bases between the germline ends. CDR1 and CDR2 (SGHRS, YFSETQ) derive from the germline V gene. Including the terminal cysteine and phenylalanine, the CDR3 comprises 12 residues. The only DNA kept is the CDR3, 36 bases in frame from the first base.

This TCR was recovered from a human donor in a cohort sampled during active COVID-19. In this chain, TRBV5-1 is recombined with TRBJ1-1; the D gene remains uncertain. Sequenced sample: peripheral blood. The base sequence is TGCGCCAGCAGCTTGGGCGGTATTGAAGCTTTCTTT. This gives the protein CASSLGGIEAFF.